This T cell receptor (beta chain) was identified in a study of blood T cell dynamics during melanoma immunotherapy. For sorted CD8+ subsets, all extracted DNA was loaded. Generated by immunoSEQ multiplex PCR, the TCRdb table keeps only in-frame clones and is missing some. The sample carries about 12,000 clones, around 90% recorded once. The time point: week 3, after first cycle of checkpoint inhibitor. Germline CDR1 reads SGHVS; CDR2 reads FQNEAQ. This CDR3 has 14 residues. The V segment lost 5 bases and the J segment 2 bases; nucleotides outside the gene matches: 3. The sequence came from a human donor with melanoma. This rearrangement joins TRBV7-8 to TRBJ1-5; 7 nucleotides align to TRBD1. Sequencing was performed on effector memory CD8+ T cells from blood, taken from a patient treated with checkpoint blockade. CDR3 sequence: CASSIGQGNQPQHF. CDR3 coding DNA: TGTGCCAGCAGCATCGGACAGGGCAATCAGCCCCAGCATTTT.